These 20 T cell receptor beta chains originate from one sample sequenced in a study of circulating and synovial CD4+ cells in juvenile arthritis. Assay used: immunoSEQ multiplex PCR; TCRdb lists only in-frame clones, some missing. The sample has 3,000 or so clones, 88% seen once. Sequenced: HLA-DR+ CD4+ T cells from blood. Subset in this sample: circulating pathogenic-like lymphocytes, sorted as HLA-DR+CD14-CD3+CD4+CD25low/- blood T cells. The receptors derive from a human donor with juvenile idiopathic arthritis.

J is TRBJ1-4 and V is TRBV10-3; 10 bases align to TRBD1. Germline assignment: CDR1 ENHRY and CDR2 SYGVKD. The CDR3 is 16 residues long. Germline trimming cut 2 bases from V and 5 bases from J; bases unmatched to any gene: 5. The CDR3 bases are TGTGCCATCAGTGAGCCACCGGGACAGGGGAATGAAAAACTGTTTTTT. Translation gives CAISEPPGQGNEKLFF.

The CDR3 DNA reads TGTGCCAGCTCACCGCAGACTAGCGGGGGGGCAACAGATACGCAGTATTTT. Amino acid sequence: CASSPQTSGGATDTQYF. The chain uses TRBV18 and TRBJ2-3, with TRBD2 matching 14 bases. V was clipped by 3 bases and J by 3 bases; unmatched bases: 5. Germline V gene data show CDR1 as KGHSH and CDR2 as LQKENI. The CDR3 sequence is 17 residues long.

The V gene is TRBV7-8, the J gene TRBJ1-1; 10 bases line up with TRBD1. CDR1 is SGHVS and CDR2 is FQNEAQ in the germline V gene. J was trimmed by 0 bases and V by 1 base; bases with no gene match: 5. The CDR3 totals 17 residues. CDR3 loop: CASSLEGTGVMNTEAFF. CDR3 in DNA: TGTGCCAGCAGCTTAGAGGGGACAGGGGTTATGAACACTGAAGCTTTCTTT.

The chain recombines TRBV7-2 with TRBJ1-6, with 9 bases identical to TRBD1. The germline V gene has CDR1 SGHTA and CDR2 FQGNSA. V lost 4 bases to trimming and J lost 7 bases; unmatched junction nucleotides: 5. This CDR3 is 15 amino acids long. The CDR3 spells CASSYQQGANSPLHF. CDR3 in DNA: TGTGCCAGCAGCTACCAACAGGGGGCGAATTCACCCCTCCACTTT.

V gene TRBV25-1 combines with J gene TRBJ1-2; D not resolved. The CDR3 totals 11 residues. Trimming shortened V by 1 base and J by 5 bases, and 2 bases separated the two germline ends. CDR1 and CDR2 (germline): MGHDK, SYGVNS. As DNA, the CDR3 is TGTGCCAGCAGTGAATCGTATGGCTACACCTTC. Protein sequence: CASSESYGYTF.

The V and J genes are TRBV6-1 and TRBJ2-1, with 10 bases identical to TRBD1. The V and J ends lost 10 bases and 4 bases, in that order; junction bases with no gene match: 7. The CDR3 length is 14 residues. The germline gives CDR1 MNHNS, CDR2 SASEGT. CDR3 in amino acids: CAIEPGQGYNEQFF. CDR3 coding DNA: TGTGCCATCGAACCGGGACAGGGGTACAATGAGCAGTTCTTC.

V and J are TRBV27 and TRBJ2-5, with 7 bases fitting TRBD2. The tail of the sequence fits TRBJ2-7 better, so the J call may be wrong. Germline values: CDR1 MNHEY, CDR2 SMNVEV (reference sequence). This CDR3 is 15 amino acids long. DNA for the CDR3: TGTGCCAGCAGTCCAAACCTGGGGCGGGAGAGCGAGCAGTACTTC. Encoded protein: CASSPNLGRESEQYF.

The chain couples TRBV6-1 to TRBJ2-7; 8 bases agree with TRBD2. Germline values: CDR1 MNHNS, CDR2 SASEGT. There are 16 residues in the CDR3. The trim removed 2 bases at V and 5 bases at J, leaving 11 bases unmatched. Here the CDR3 reads CASSERAGTRAHEQYF. The CDR3 DNA reads TGTGCCAGCAGTGAAAGGGCGGGGACTAGAGCTCACGAGCAGTACTTC.

Regarding this clone: One junction end does not reproduce the germline sequence, and a read error may be involved. The chain employs TRBV30 and TRBJ2-3, with D perhaps TRBD1 (5 bases). The CDR3 length is 13 residues. Germline-derived CDR1 and CDR2 are GTSNPN and SVGIG (reference sequence). CDR3 nucleotide sequence: TGTGCCTGGAGTGCGGCCAGCACAGGTACGCAGTATTTT. It specifies CAWSAASTGTQYF.

This chain links TRBV27 with TRBJ2-7; 10 bases map to TRBD1. The germline V gene has CDR1 MNHEY and CDR2 SMNVEV (reference sequence). This CDR3 spans 12 amino acids. CDR3 in amino acids: CASEGTGVEQHV. CDR3 DNA sequence: TGTGCCAGCGAGGGGACAGGGGTCGAGCAGCACGTC.

This clone has only a few counts. The V gene is TRBV15, the J gene TRBJ2-5; no clear D. CDR3 length equals 14 residues. With 1 base removed from V and 0 bases from J, the gap between germline ends came to 6 bases. Germline CDR1 LNHNV, CDR2 YYDKDF (reference sequence). Here the CDR3 DNA reads TGTGCCACCAGCAGAGTTTCGGACCAAGAGACCCAGTACTTC. Encoded protein: CATSRVSDQETQYF.

The chain has TRBV10-3 and TRBJ1-1, with TRBD1 identical over 8 bases. The CDR3 has 16 residues. V trimming: 4 bases; J trimming: 4 bases; junction bases outside the gene matches: 11. The germline gives CDR1 ENHRY, CDR2 SYGVKD. CDR3 DNA sequence: TGTGCCATCAGTGGCGACAGGGGAGGCCTGCGCACTGAAGCTTTCTTT. It codes for CAISGDRGGLRTEAFF.

This clone was observed a single time. V usage is TRBV19 and J usage is TRBJ1-2; 8 positions match TRBD1. The CDR3 spans 14 residues. CDR1 and CDR2 (germline): LNHDA, SQIVND (reference sequence). J lost 7 bases, V lost 6 bases, and 10 bases had no gene match. The CDR3 region is CASRDGQGTTGYTF. As DNA, the CDR3 is TGTGCCAGTAGGGATGGACAGGGAACGACTGGCTACACCTTC. Based on the CDR3 plus reference TRBV19 and TRBJ1-2, the full variable domain is DGGITQSPKYLFRKEGQNVTLSCEQNLNHDAMYWYRQDPGQGLRLIYYSQIVNDFQKGDIAEGYSVSREKKESFPLTVTSAQKNPTAFYLCASRDGQGTTGYTFGSGTRLTVV.

This sequence joins TRBV6-5 and TRBJ2-7, with TRBD1 identical over 8 bases. The CDR3 extends over 15 amino acids. Germline CDR1 MNHEY, CDR2 SVGAGI. Trimming took 6 bases from V and 5 from J; bases not matched to a gene: 12. Here the CDR3 DNA reads TGTGCCAGCAGCATGACAGGGGAATCTCGACACGAGCAGTACTTC. Translating it yields CASSMTGESRHEQYF.

The chain is built from TRBV4-2 and TRBJ1-2; 9 bases align to TRBD1. CDR3 length: 16 amino acids. Unmatched junction bases numbered 12, after V lost 3 bases and J lost 7 bases. Per germline, CDR1 LGHNA and CDR2 YNFKEQ. The CDR3 loop reads CASSHTGTGPSVGYTF. The DNA for the CDR3 is TGTGCCAGCAGCCACACAGGGACAGGGCCGAGTGTTGGCTACACCTTC.

CDR3 sequence: CASSPEETQYF. CDR3 DNA: TGTGCCAGCTCCCCTGAAGAGACCCAGTACTTC. The V and J genes are TRBV18 and TRBJ2-5; D is uncertain. Germline V gene lookup returns CDR1 KGHSH and CDR2 LQKENI. Deletions cut 6 bases from V and 3 bases from J, with 5 bases between. The CDR3 length is 11 residues.

The chain recombines TRBV2 with TRBJ1-4; D gene unclear. This CDR3 region has 14 residues. Germline loops: CDR1 SNHLY, CDR2 FYNNEI. V was pared by 5 bases and J by 8 bases, with 15 bases between. The CDR3 is CASSFPRQMEKLFF. CDR3 sequence (DNA): TGTGCCAGCAGTTTTCCGAGACAAATGGAAAAACTGTTTTTT.

This chain joins TRBV5-1 and TRBJ1-1; 7 bases are a match to TRBD1. The junction had 8 bases not matched to a gene; V was cut back by 5 bases and J by 4 bases. CDR1 and CDR2 from the germline V gene are SGHRS and YFSETQ. The CDR3 consists of 14 residues. The CDR3 DNA reads as TGCGCCAGCAGTCCCGGACAGGTGGGCACTGAAGCTTTCTTT. This gives the protein CASSPGQVGTEAFF.

The chain uses TRBV4-1 and TRBJ2-7; 9 bases match TRBD2. V was clipped by 3 bases and J by 6 bases; unmatched bases: 12. The germline V gene has CDR1 MGHRA and CDR2 YSYEKL. There are 16 residues in the CDR3. This chain's CDR3 is CASSQASGVRTVEQYF. The CDR3 coding sequence is TGCGCCAGCAGCCAGGCTAGCGGGGTACGGACCGTCGAGCAGTACTTC.

The chain combines TRBV13 with TRBJ2-1, with TRBD1 identical over 7 bases. This CDR3 has 13 residues. CDR1 is PRHDT and CDR2 is FYEKMQ in the germline V gene (reference sequence). The V and J ends lost 4 bases and 3 bases, in that order; junction bases with no gene match: 0. The DNA of the CDR3 is TGTGCCAGCAGCTGGGACAGCTACAATGAGCAGTTCTTC. The encoded protein is CASSWDSYNEQFF.